One T cell receptor beta chain is described in this entry. Antigen: not known. V was cut by 2 bases and J by 0 bases, with 8 bases left in between. Germline loops: CDR1 PRHDT, CDR2 FYEKMQ (reference sequence). This CDR3 contains 15 residues. The data belong to a study of response to subunit inactivated influenza vaccine. Study-level results: Authors suggested each seasonal influenza vaccination recruits few new T cells.

TCRdb ran MiXCR on the RT-PCR reads and lists one entry per CDR3 protein. The sample lists roughly 190,000 distinct CDR3 sequences; about 15% were seen once. The TCR comes from a man aged 50 to 59 who received an inactivated influenza vaccine. The chain joins TRBV13 to TRBJ2-1, with unresolved D. The sample consisted of CD8+ T cells sorted from PBMCs, taken less than 6 days after vaccination. CDR3 in amino acids: CASSLSRGSYNEQFF. The CDR3 coding sequence is TGTGCCAGCAGCTTAAGTAGAGGCTCCTACAATGAGCAGTTCTTC.